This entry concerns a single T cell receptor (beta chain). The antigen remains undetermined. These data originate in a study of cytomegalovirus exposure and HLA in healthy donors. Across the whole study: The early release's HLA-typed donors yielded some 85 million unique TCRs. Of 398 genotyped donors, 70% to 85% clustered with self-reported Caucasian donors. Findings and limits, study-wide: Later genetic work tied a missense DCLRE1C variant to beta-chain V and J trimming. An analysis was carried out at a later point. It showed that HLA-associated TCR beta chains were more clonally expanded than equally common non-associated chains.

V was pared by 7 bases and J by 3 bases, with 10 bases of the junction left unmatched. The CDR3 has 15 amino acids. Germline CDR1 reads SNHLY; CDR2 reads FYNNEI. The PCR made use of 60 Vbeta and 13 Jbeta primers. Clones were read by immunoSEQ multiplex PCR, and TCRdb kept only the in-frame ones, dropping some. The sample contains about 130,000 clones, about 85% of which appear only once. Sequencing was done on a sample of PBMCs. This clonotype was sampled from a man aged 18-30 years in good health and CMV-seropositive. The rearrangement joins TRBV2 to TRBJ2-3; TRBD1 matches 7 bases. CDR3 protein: CASTTGPGQTDTQYF. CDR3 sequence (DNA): TGTGCCAGCACCACTGGTCCGGGACAGACAGATACGCAGTATTTT.